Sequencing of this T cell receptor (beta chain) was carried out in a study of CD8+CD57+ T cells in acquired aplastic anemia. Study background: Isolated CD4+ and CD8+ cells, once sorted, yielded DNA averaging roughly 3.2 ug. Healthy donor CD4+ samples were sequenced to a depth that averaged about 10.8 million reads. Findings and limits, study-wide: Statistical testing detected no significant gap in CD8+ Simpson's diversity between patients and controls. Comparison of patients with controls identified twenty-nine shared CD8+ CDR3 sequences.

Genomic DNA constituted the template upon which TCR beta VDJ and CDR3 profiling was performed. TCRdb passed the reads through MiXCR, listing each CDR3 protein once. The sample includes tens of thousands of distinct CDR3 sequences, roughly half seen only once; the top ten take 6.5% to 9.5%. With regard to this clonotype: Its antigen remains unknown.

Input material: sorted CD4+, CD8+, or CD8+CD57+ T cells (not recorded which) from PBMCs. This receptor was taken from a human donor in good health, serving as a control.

CDR3 sequence reads: CATSRRGTAMYNEQFF. CDR3 DNA sequence: TGTGCCACCAGCAGGAGGGGGACAGCCATGTACAATGAGCAGTTCTTC. The gene calls are TRBV15 and TRBJ2-1; 7 nucleotides align to TRBD1. Per germline, CDR1 LNHNV and CDR2 YYDKDF (reference sequence). CDR3 length equals 16 residues. V lost 3 bases and J lost 4; bases outside the gene matches: 9.